Listed below are T cell receptor beta chains from one sample, sequenced in a study of T cells in Graves' hyperthyroidism and ophthalmopathy. TCRdb reprocessed the multiplex PCR reads with MiXCR, giving one entry per CDR3 protein. The profile shows 750,000 to 950,000 distinct CDR3 sequences, about two fifths of them singletons. Sequencing was carried out using blood. Every receptor here comes from a man aged 18-30 years with Graves' hyperthyroidism. CDR3s include the opening cysteine and the closing phenylalanine or tryptophan. D genes are given only for firm matches. Some rows have no size entry. The others give once, few or many, or a class for an expanded clone.

v_gene: TRBV15
d_gene: -
j_gene: TRBJ1-4
abundance: once
CDR3aa: CATSSRDGVNEKLFF
CDR3nt: TGTGCCACCAGCTCCCGGGACGGAGTGAATGAAAAACTGTTTTTT

v_gene: TRBV10-3
d_gene: -
j_gene: TRBJ1-6
abundance: -
CDR3aa: CASNKEADFGSPLHF
CDR3nt: TGTGCCAGCAACAAGGAAGCCGATTTTGGGTCACCCCTCCACTTT

v_gene: TRBV7-8
d_gene: TRBD1
j_gene: TRBJ2-5
abundance: -
CDR3aa: CASSMGQGLKETQYF
CDR3nt: TGTGCCAGCAGCATGGGACAGGGATTAAAAGAGACCCAGTACTTC

v_gene: TRBV7-2
d_gene: -
j_gene: TRBJ2-2
abundance: -
CDR3aa: CASSLAVRGTGELFF
CDR3nt: TGTGCCAGCAGCTTAGCGGTCAGAGGCACCGGGGAGCTGTTTTTT

v_gene: TRBV6-5
d_gene: TRBD1
j_gene: TRBJ1-2
abundance: few
CDR3aa: CASSYSTPRDSVYGYTF
CDR3nt: TGTGCCAGCAGTTACTCGACACCCCGGGACAGCGTTTATGGCTACACCTTC

v_gene: TRBV7-8
d_gene: -
j_gene: TRBJ2-7
abundance: -
CDR3aa: CASSPKGGIDEQYF
CDR3nt: TGTGCCAGCAGCCCCAAGGGGGGCATCGACGAGCAGTACTTC

v_gene: TRBV5-1
d_gene: TRBD2
j_gene: TRBJ2-5
abundance: few
CDR3aa: CASSPWTSGVEETQYF
CDR3nt: TGCGCCAGCAGCCCTTGGACTAGCGGAGTTGAAGAGACCCAGTACTTC

v_gene: TRBV7-9
d_gene: TRBD1
j_gene: TRBJ1-1
abundance: -
CDR3aa: CASSPSAQGGNTEAFF
CDR3nt: TGTGCCAGCAGCCCTTCGGCTCAGGGGGGGAACACTGAAGCTTTCTTT

v_gene: TRBV20-1
d_gene: -
j_gene: TRBJ2-7
abundance: -
CDR3aa: CSATNTRAYEQYF
CDR3nt: TGCAGTGCTACCAACACCAGGGCCTACGAGCAGTACTTC

v_gene: TRBV7-2
d_gene: -
j_gene: TRBJ1-1
abundance: -
CDR3aa: CASSLGRRETEAFF
CDR3nt: TGTGCCAGCAGCTTAGGGCGGAGGGAAACTGAAGCTTTCTTT

v_gene: TRBV25-1
d_gene: -
j_gene: TRBJ1-1
abundance: once
CDR3aa: CASSSHTRMNTEAFF
CDR3nt: TGTGCCAGCAGTTCGCACACCCGCATGAACACTGAAGCTTTCTTT

v_gene: TRBV20-1
d_gene: TRBD1
j_gene: TRBJ2-5
abundance: few
CDR3aa: CSAPAGTAKTQYF
CDR3nt: TGCAGTGCTCCTGCCGGGACAGCCAAGACCCAGTACTTC

v_gene: TRBV6-4
d_gene: -
j_gene: TRBJ1-5
abundance: few
CDR3aa: CASSDSSSKGSNQPQHF
CDR3nt: TGTGCCAGCAGTGACTCGTCCAGCAAGGGAAGCAATCAGCCCCAGCATTTT

v_gene: TRBV29-1
d_gene: TRBD1
j_gene: TRBJ2-3
abundance: -
CDR3aa: CSGTGTDTQYF
CDR3nt: TGCAGCGGGACAGGGACAGATACGCAGTATTTT

v_gene: TRBV19
d_gene: -
j_gene: TRBJ2-2
abundance: -
CDR3aa: CASSPRGRRNTGELFF
CDR3nt: TGTGCCAGTAGTCCCCGGGGCAGGAGAAACACCGGGGAGCTGTTTTTT

v_gene: TRBV5-1
d_gene: -
j_gene: TRBJ1-4
abundance: -
CDR3aa: CASSENTGSTNEKLFF
CDR3nt: TGCGCCAGCAGCGAAAATACAGGGTCAACTAATGAAAAACTGTTTTTT

v_gene: TRBV10-3
d_gene: -
j_gene: TRBJ1-2
abundance: -
CDR3aa: CASSEGQLYGYTF
CDR3nt: TGTGCCAGCAGTGAGGGGCAGCTCTATGGCTACACCTTC

v_gene: TRBV7-3
d_gene: -
j_gene: TRBJ2-5
abundance: many
CDR3aa: CASSRDLQETQYF
CDR3nt: TGTGCCAGCTCAAGGGATCTTCAAGAGACCCAGTACTTC

v_gene: TRBV20-1
d_gene: TRBD2
j_gene: TRBJ2-2
abundance: -
CDR3aa: CSASGAGVSGELFF
CDR3nt: TGCAGTGCTAGTGGAGCGGGAGTGTCCGGGGAGCTGTTTTTT

v_gene: TRBV13
d_gene: TRBD1
j_gene: TRBJ1-2
abundance: -
CDR3aa: CASRYHRGLEYGYTF
CDR3nt: TGTGCCAGCAGATACCACAGGGGGCTTGAATATGGCTACACCTTC

v_gene: TRBV7-9
d_gene: -
j_gene: TRBJ1-2
abundance: many
CDR3aa: CASSWAGDGYTF
CDR3nt: TGTGCCAGCAGCTGGGCGGGGGATGGCTACACCTTC

v_gene: TRBV10-2
d_gene: -
j_gene: TRBJ1-2
abundance: many
CDR3aa: CASSDSADSNYGYTF
CDR3nt: TGCGCCAGCAGTGATTCAGCCGATTCTAACTATGGCTACACCTTC

v_gene: TRBV12-3/TRBV12-4
d_gene: -
j_gene: TRBJ1-6
abundance: few
CDR3aa: CASSHRDFEGSPLHF
CDR3nt: TGTGCCAGCAGTCACCGGGACTTTGAGGGGTCACCCCTCCACTTT

v_gene: TRBV24-1
d_gene: -
j_gene: TRBJ2-5
abundance: -
CDR3aa: CATSDPGAGEETQYF
CDR3nt: TGTGCCACCAGTGACCCTGGAGCTGGGGAAGAGACCCAGTACTTC

v_gene: TRBV6-5
d_gene: TRBD1
j_gene: TRBJ1-5
abundance: -
CDR3aa: CASSYLPGGNQPQHF
CDR3nt: TGTGCCAGCAGCTACCTGCCAGGGGGGAATCAGCCCCAGCATTTT

v_gene: TRBV14
d_gene: -
j_gene: TRBJ2-7
abundance: many
CDR3aa: CASSQDLYEQYF
CDR3nt: TGTGCCAGCAGCCAAGATCTCTACGAGCAGTACTTC

v_gene: TRBV4-3
d_gene: -
j_gene: TRBJ2-7
abundance: -
CDR3aa: CASSQDTAAGAYEQYF
CDR3nt: TGCGCCAGCAGCCAAGATACCGCTGCTGGGGCCTACGAGCAGTACTTC

v_gene: TRBV29-1
d_gene: TRBD1
j_gene: TRBJ1-5
abundance: many
CDR3aa: CSDLAGTVKINQPQHF
CDR3nt: TGCAGCGACCTCGCCGGGACAGTCAAGATCAATCAGCCCCAGCATTTT